This T cell receptor beta chain was captured in a study of technical replicates of blood from several donors. The CDR3 is 17 residues long. V was pared by 5 bases and J by 1 base, with 12 bases of the junction left unmatched. Germline CDR1 and CDR2: MDHEN and SYDVKM. Using immunoSEQ multiplex PCR, the repertoire was profiled, and TCRdb retains in-frame clones only, with some absent. The sample lists about 82,000 clones, around 90% seen once, with approximately 0.3% in the top ten. The chain carries TRBV28 and TRBJ2-7, with TRBD1 identical over 9 bases. This TCR came from a human donor in good health. Sequencing was performed on T cells isolated from PBMCs. The CDR3 here is CASSPGPGTGPSYEQYF. The DNA for the CDR3 is TGTGCCAGCAGTCCCGGGCCCGGGACAGGGCCTTCCTACGAGCAGTACTTC.